These T cell receptor beta chains were read from a single sample in a study of shared clonotypes between healthy human individuals. Sequenced by immunoSEQ multiplex PCR; TCRdb stores in-frame clones only, minus some. The sample contains about 2 million clones, roughly 94% of which appear only once. Material for sequencing was naive CD8+ T cells sorted from blood. Receptors were obtained from a man aged 18 to 29 in good health. CDR3s include the opening cysteine and the closing phenylalanine or tryptophan. D genes are given only for firm matches. Expanded clones get a size class; other rows say once, few or many, or leave the size out.

length	V	J	D	size	DNA	CDR3
14	TRBV7-9	TRBJ2-7	.	.	TGTGCCAGCAGCCCAATTCTCGGGGCCTACGAGCAGTACTTC	CASSPILGAYEQYF
14	TRBV27	TRBJ2-7	.	.	TGTGCCAGCAGTCTCTATACGGACTCCTACGAGCAGTACTTC	CASSLYTDSYEQYF
14	TRBV5-4	TRBJ2-1	TRBD2	.	TGTGCCAGCAGCCCCCCGGCTAGCGGAATAGAGCAGTTCTTC	CASSPPASGIEQFF
16	TRBV7-8	TRBJ1-1	TRBD1	.	TGTGCCAGCGCCCTAGGGACAGGGGGCGCGTACGCTGAAGCTTTCTTT	CASALGTGGAYAEAFF
12	TRBV27	TRBJ2-7	.	few	TGTGCCAGCATGGACTCGAGGGACGAGCAGTACTTC	CASMDSRDEQYF
14	TRBV9	TRBJ2-7	TRBD1	.	TGTGCCAGCAGCGTAGCGGGACAGTCCTACGAGCAGTACTTC	CASSVAGQSYEQYF
15	TRBV28	TRBJ2-1	.	.	TGTGCCAGCGGCCCCCGGGGGCACGGTGAATTCGAGCAGTTCTTC	CASGPRGHGEFEQFF
16	TRBV29-1	TRBJ2-3	.	.	TGCAGCGTTGAATCTGGCGGAGGCCCTAGCACAGATACGCAGTATTTT	CSVESGGGPSTDTQYF
14	TRBV19	TRBJ2-7	.	.	TGTGCCAGTAGTATACCAGGGCTAAGCGACGAGCAGTACTTC	CASSIPGLSDEQYF
14	TRBV15	TRBJ1-5	.	.	TGTGCCACCAGCAGCCGACAGGCTGATCAGCCCCAGCATTTT	CATSSRQADQPQHF
17	TRBV4-1	TRBJ2-3	TRBD2	.	TGCGCCAGCAGCCACCGACTAGCGGGAGTTGGCACAGATACGCAGTATTTT	CASSHRLAGVGTDTQYF
13	TRBV28	TRBJ2-7	.	.	TGTGCCAGTAGCACCACGACCTCCTACGAGCAGTACTTC	CASSTTTSYEQYF
13	TRBV10-3	TRBJ2-3	.	.	TGTGCCGCCTCATCGGCGGTTTTGGATACGCAGTATTTT	CAASSAVLDTQYF
15	TRBV6-5	TRBJ1-1	TRBD1	.	TGTGCCAGCAGGCCCGGGACAGCCACGTCCGTTGAAGCTTTCTTT	CASRPGTATSVEAFF
12	TRBV2	TRBJ2-7	.	.	TGTGCCAGCAGGGCGGCCCTCTACGAGCAGTACTTC	CASRAALYEQYF
14	TRBV5-1	TRBJ2-6	.	.	TGCGCCAGCATAGGGGAAACTGGGGCCAACGTCCTGACTTTC	CASIGETGANVLTF
15	TRBV7-9	TRBJ2-7	.	.	TGTGCCAGCAGCTTAGGCTCAGGGAGCACCTACGAGCAGTACTTC	CASSLGSGSTYEQYF
14	TRBV7-3	TRBJ2-7	TRBD2	.	TGTGCCAGCAGCCCCGGGGGGAGCTCCTACGAGCAGTACTTC	CASSPGGSSYEQYF
14	TRBV7-9	TRBJ1-2	TRBD1	once	TGTGCCAGCAGCCCCCCGGACAGGGGAGCTGGCTACACCTTC	CASSPPDRGAGYTF
15	TRBV7-9	TRBJ2-1	.	.	TGTGCCAGCAGCTTATCTAGCCATAATCCTTTTGAGCAGTTCTTC	CASSLSSHNPFEQFF
16	TRBV27	TRBJ2-2	TRBD2	.	TGTGCCAGCAGTCCGACTAGCGGGAAGAACACCGGGGAGCTGTTTTTT	CASSPTSGKNTGELFF
18	TRBV2	TRBJ2-6	.	.	TGTGCCAGCAGTGGGGTTTGGGCAAGGCCATCTGGGGCCAACGTCCTGACTTTC	CASSGVWARPSGANVLTF
13	TRBV11-2	TRBJ2-7	.	.	TGTGCCAGCAGCTTAGGCGGTTCCTACGAGCAGTACTTC	CASSLGGSYEQYF
13	TRBV5-6	TRBJ1-1	.	.	TGTGCCAGCAGCCCCGGGGCGAACACTGAAGCTTTCTTT	CASSPGANTEAFF
15	TRBV7-3	TRBJ2-7	TRBD1	.	TGTGCCAGCAGCTTGGGGACAGGGTCTTCCTACGAGCAGTACTTC	CASSLGTGSSYEQYF
14	TRBV25-1	TRBJ1-4	.	.	TGTGCCAGCGGACCACAGGGAAAAGGTGAAAAACTGTTTTTT	CASGPQGKGEKLFF
13	TRBV6-1	TRBJ1-3	.	.	TGTGCCAGCCTTGACAGCCTCTTAAACACCATATATTTT	CASLDSLLNTIYF
14	TRBV5-4	TRBJ2-7	TRBD1	.	TGTGCCAGCAGCTTTCAGGGGGTCTTCTACGAGCAGTACTTC	CASSFQGVFYEQYF
13	TRBV11-2	TRBJ2-7	.	.	TGTGCCAGCAACTACCAGGGCGTGTACGAGCAGTACTTC	CASNYQGVYEQYF
15	TRBV27	TRBJ2-7	.	.	TGTGCCAGCAGTTTCCAAGACGGAGGACCCTACGAGCAGTACTTC	CASSFQDGGPYEQYF
14	TRBV27	TRBJ2-7	.	.	TGTGCCAGCAGTTTTGGCGGGCGATCCTACGAGCAGTACTTC	CASSFGGRSYEQYF
13	TRBV15	TRBJ2-7	.	.	TGTGCCACCAGCAGACAAACGGGCTACGAGCAGTACTTC	CATSRQTGYEQYF
14	TRBV28	TRBJ2-1	.	.	TGTGCCAGCAGTCTCCGGGGCTCCTACAATGAGCAGTTCTTC	CASSLRGSYNEQFF
15	TRBV5-4	TRBJ1-5	.	.	TGTGCCAGCAGCTTGGGGGGGGATAGCAATCAGCCCCAGCATTTT	CASSLGGDSNQPQHF
14	TRBV19	TRBJ2-7	.	.	TGTGCCAGTAGTATACAAGCAACCACCTACGAGCAGTACTTC	CASSIQATTYEQYF
16	TRBV9	TRBJ1-1	TRBD1	once	TGTGCCAGCAGCGCCTGGACAGGGCGCATGAACACTGAAGCTTTCTTT	CASSAWTGRMNTEAFF
13	TRBV7-9	TRBJ2-7	.	.	TGTGCCAGCAGCGAAGGTGGGTCTAACGAGCAGTACTTC	CASSEGGSNEQYF
15	TRBV7-9	TRBJ2-3	.	.	TGTGCCAGCAGCCGGGACGGATCTAGCACAGATACGCAGTATTTT	CASSRDGSSTDTQYF
12	TRBV6-6	TRBJ2-3	.	.	TGTGCCAGCAGCCCCGCGGCAGATACGCAGTATTTT	CASSPAADTQYF
15	TRBV11-2	TRBJ2-7	.	.	TGTGCCAGCAGCTTAGATGGCTTACTCACCTACGAGCAGTACTTC	CASSLDGLLTYEQYF
16	TRBV7-9	TRBJ2-7	.	.	TGTGCCAGCAGCCCGGTGGGTGAGGGATGGTCCTACGAGCAGTACTTC	CASSPVGEGWSYEQYF
14	TRBV13	TRBJ2-7	TRBD1	.	TGTGCCAGCAGCACAGGGGACGGATCCTACGAGCAGTACTTC	CASSTGDGSYEQYF
13	TRBV7-9	TRBJ2-7	TRBD1	.	TGTGCCAGCAGCACGGGACAGTCCTACGAGCAGTACTTC	CASSTGQSYEQYF
15	TRBV11-2	TRBJ2-7	TRBD1	.	TGTGCCAGCAGCTCTGGGGCAGGGGGCATAAACGAGCAGTACTTC	CASSSGAGGINEQYF
16	TRBV5-8	TRBJ2-1	TRBD1	.	TGTGCCAGCAGCCTAGTCGGGACAGCTACGTACAATGAGCAGTTCTTC	CASSLVGTATYNEQFF
17	TRBV7-9	TRBJ2-3	.	.	TGTGCCAGCAGCTCCCTTGGGGGGAGCTCTAGCACAGATACGCAGTATTTT	CASSSLGGSSSTDTQYF
13	TRBV5-6	TRBJ2-7	.	.	TGTGCCAGCAGCTTGCTCAGATCCTACGAGCAGTACTTC	CASSLLRSYEQYF
13	TRBV2	TRBJ2-7	TRBD2	.	TGTGCCAGCCCCGGGAGGGGGGGCGACGAGCAGTACTTC	CASPGRGGDEQYF
11	TRBV15	TRBJ2-7	.	.	TGTGCCACCAGCAGAGAATACGAGCAGTACTTC	CATSREYEQYF
14	TRBV13	TRBJ2-7	.	.	TGTGCCAGCAGCTTCACGGGAGAGGGATACGAGCAGTACTTC	CASSFTGEGYEQYF
17	TRBV28	TRBJ2-1	TRBD2	.	TGTGCCAGCAGTTCAGGACTAGCGGGGGTTTCCTACAATGAGCAGTTCTTC	CASSSGLAGVSYNEQFF
15	TRBV9	TRBJ1-6	TRBD1	once	TGTGCCAGCAGCGTAGCCGGGACAGTAAATTCACCCCTCCACTTT	CASSVAGTVNSPLHF
14	TRBV6-5	TRBJ2-7	.	.	TGTGCCAGCAGTTCCCAGGGGCCAACCTACGAGCAGTACTTC	CASSSQGPTYEQYF
16	TRBV6-4	TRBJ1-3	TRBD1	.	TGTGCCAGCAGCCGACCGGGACAGTACTCTGGAAACACCATATATTTT	CASSRPGQYSGNTIYF
13	TRBV11-2	TRBJ2-7	.	.	TGTGCCAGCAGCCAAGGACAGTCCTACGAGCAGTACTTC	CASSQGQSYEQYF
12	TRBV29-1	TRBJ2-1	TRBD1	.	TGCAGCGTTCGGACAGGTAGCAATGAGCAGTTCTTC	CSVRTGSNEQFF
14	TRBV2	TRBJ2-5	.	once	TGTGCCAGCAGTGATAGTAGGGCCCAAGAGACCCAGTACTTC	CASSDSRAQETQYF
18	TRBV28	TRBJ1-5	TRBD1	.	TGTGCCAGCAGTTTACTGACCCCACAGGGGGCCATGGATCAGCCCCAGCATTTT	CASSLLTPQGAMDQPQHF
15	TRBV5-6	TRBJ1-1	TRBD1	.	TGTGCCAGCAGCTTTGAGGGACAGTCGAACACTGAAGCTTTCTTT	CASSFEGQSNTEAFF